This T cell receptor beta chain came from a study of T-cell reconstitution after alpha-beta-depleted transplantation in children. This sample's TCRbeta library carried unique molecular identifier barcodes. TCRdb reprocessed the PCR reads with MiXCR, giving one entry per CDR3 protein. This table holds 700,000 to 850,000 distinct CDR3 sequences, 16% found once. The CDR3 has 15 amino acids. Trimming cost V 3 bases and J 4 bases, with 16 bases left between them. Germline CDR1 MGHRA, CDR2 YSYEKL. The chain uses TRBV4-1 and TRBJ2-7; D tentatively reads TRBD1 or TRBD2 (5 bases each). This TCR derives from a male patient younger than 18 who had a stem cell transplant for acute lymphoblastic leukemia, so the T cells may come from the graft donor. Material: PBMCs, mostly from graft donor cells, obtained 360 days after TCRalphabeta/CD19-depleted stem cell transplant. Here the CDR3 reads CASSQVGPPGYEQYF. The CDR3 DNA is TGCGCCAGCAGCCAGGTGGGACCCCCCGGGTACGAGCAGTACTTC.